These T cell receptor beta chains were read from a single sample in a study of T cell changes during pregnancy in multiple sclerosis. Data came from immunoSEQ multiplex PCR; TCRdb stores just in-frame clones and leaves some out. The sample shows 76,000 or so clones, 80% to 95% of them seen only once. Sequencing was performed on peripheral blood, taken in the second trimester of pregnancy. The source is a female donor in good health, enrolled as a control in a pregnancy study. Both conserved end residues are part of each CDR3. The D gene is left open where the match is weak. Expanded clones get a size class; other rows say once, few or many, or leave the size out.

v_gene: TRBV11-3; j_gene: TRBJ1-2; abundance: NA; d_gene: NA; CDR3aa: CASSLGRGSGGYTF; CDR3nt: TGTGCCAGCAGCTTAGGCAGGGGTTCAGGAGGCTACACCTTC
v_gene: TRBV7-2; j_gene: TRBJ1-2; abundance: NA; d_gene: TRBD1; CDR3aa: CASSFGTGDYGYTF; CDR3nt: TGTGCCAGCAGTTTTGGGACAGGGGACTATGGCTACACCTTC
v_gene: TRBV2; j_gene: TRBJ1-5; abundance: NA; d_gene: NA; CDR3aa: CASSGQANNQPQHF; CDR3nt: TGTGCCAGCAGTGGACAGGCCAACAATCAGCCCCAGCATTTT
v_gene: TRBV11-3; j_gene: TRBJ2-5; abundance: NA; d_gene: TRBD2; CDR3aa: CASSPGLAGAQETQYF; CDR3nt: TGTGCCAGCAGCCCTGGACTAGCGGGGGCCCAAGAGACCCAGTACTTC
v_gene: TRBV4-3; j_gene: TRBJ1-4; abundance: NA; d_gene: NA; CDR3aa: CASSQDRGDIEKLFF; CDR3nt: TGCGCCAGCAGCCAAGATCGGGGAGATATTGAAAAACTGTTTTTT
v_gene: TRBV7-2; j_gene: TRBJ2-1; abundance: once; d_gene: NA; CDR3aa: CASTPGSPYNEQFF; CDR3nt: TGTGCCAGCACCCCGGGTAGCCCCTACAATGAGCAGTTCTTC
v_gene: TRBV19; j_gene: TRBJ2-3; abundance: NA; d_gene: TRBD2; CDR3aa: CASSIGPPSSGGASDTQYF; CDR3nt: TGTGCCAGTAGTATCGGCCCCCCCTCTAGCGGGGGGGCCTCAGATACGCAGTATTTT
v_gene: TRBV11-1; j_gene: TRBJ2-3; abundance: once; d_gene: NA; CDR3aa: CASSFGDTQYF; CDR3nt: TGTGCCAGCAGCTTCGGAGATACGCAGTATTTT
v_gene: TRBV19; j_gene: TRBJ2-3; abundance: NA; d_gene: TRBD2; CDR3aa: CASSMGLAGISTDTQYF; CDR3nt: TGTGCCAGTAGTATGGGACTAGCGGGGATCAGCACAGATACGCAGTATTTT
v_gene: TRBV11-2; j_gene: TRBJ1-1; abundance: once; d_gene: NA; CDR3aa: CASSATVDTEAFF; CDR3nt: TGTGCCAGCAGCGCGACTGTGGACACTGAAGCTTTCTTT
v_gene: TRBV18; j_gene: TRBJ1-2; abundance: once; d_gene: TRBD1; CDR3aa: CASSPSGQGVNYGYTF; CDR3nt: TGTGCCAGCTCACCTTCCGGACAGGGGGTGAACTATGGCTACACCTTC
v_gene: TRBV7-9; j_gene: TRBJ1-2; abundance: NA; d_gene: TRBD1; CDR3aa: CASTRQGPYGYTF; CDR3nt: TGTGCCAGCACCCGACAGGGGCCCTATGGCTACACCTTC
v_gene: TRBV6-5; j_gene: TRBJ2-1; abundance: NA; d_gene: TRBD1; CDR3aa: CASSYHGQGTYNEQFF; CDR3nt: TGTGCCAGCAGTTACCATGGACAGGGAACCTACAATGAGCAGTTCTTC
v_gene: TRBV27; j_gene: TRBJ2-5; abundance: NA; d_gene: TRBD1; CDR3aa: CASRTGLLETQYF; CDR3nt: TGTGCCAGCAGGACAGGGCTGTTGGAGACCCAGTACTTC
v_gene: TRBV4-2; j_gene: TRBJ2-3; abundance: once; d_gene: TRBD2; CDR3aa: CASSQDGAGGPFIGTDTQYF; CDR3nt: TGTGCCAGCAGCCAAGATGGGGCGGGGGGGCCTTTTATTGGCACAGATACGCAGTATTTT
v_gene: TRBV9; j_gene: TRBJ2-1; abundance: NA; d_gene: NA; CDR3aa: CASSVGPSQGMNEQFF; CDR3nt: TGTGCCAGCAGCGTAGGTCCTAGCCAAGGCATGAATGAGCAGTTCTTC
v_gene: TRBV7-3; j_gene: TRBJ2-2; abundance: NA; d_gene: NA; CDR3aa: CASSYRGAMGELFF; CDR3nt: TGTGCCAGCAGCTACCGGGGGGCCATGGGGGAGCTGTTTTTT
v_gene: TRBV6-1; j_gene: TRBJ1-2; abundance: NA; d_gene: TRBD1; CDR3aa: CASSGTGGTSGYTF; CDR3nt: TGTGCCAGCAGCGGGACAGGGGGTACAAGTGGCTACACCTTC
v_gene: TRBV15; j_gene: TRBJ1-2; abundance: NA; d_gene: TRBD1; CDR3aa: CATSRDRVATRGYTF; CDR3nt: TGTGCCACCAGCAGGGACAGGGTCGCGACAAGGGGCTACACCTTC
v_gene: TRBV28; j_gene: TRBJ2-3; abundance: once; d_gene: TRBD2; CDR3aa: CASSAGGTDTQYF; CDR3nt: TGTGCCAGCAGTGCGGGAGGCACAGATACGCAGTATTTT
v_gene: TRBV5-6; j_gene: TRBJ1-5; abundance: NA; d_gene: TRBD1; CDR3aa: CASSLQGAPLNQPQHF; CDR3nt: TGTGCCAGCAGTTTACAGGGGGCCCCCCTCAATCAGCCCCAGCATTTT
v_gene: TRBV12-5; j_gene: TRBJ1-5; abundance: NA; d_gene: NA; CDR3aa: CASGLSGGEGLPQHF; CDR3nt: TGTGCTAGTGGTTTGTCCGGCGGCGAAGGTTTGCCCCAGCATTTT
v_gene: TRBV7-3; j_gene: TRBJ2-3; abundance: once; d_gene: NA; CDR3aa: CASRRGEASTDTQYF; CDR3nt: TGTGCCAGCAGGCGAGGGGAGGCTAGCACAGATACGCAGTATTTT
v_gene: TRBV7-2; j_gene: TRBJ2-7; abundance: NA; d_gene: NA; CDR3aa: CASSQYGNYEQYF; CDR3nt: TGTGCCAGCAGCCAGTACGGGAACTACGAGCAGTACTTC
v_gene: TRBV6-5; j_gene: TRBJ2-1; abundance: NA; d_gene: TRBD2; CDR3aa: CASSPLRGEGEQFF; CDR3nt: TGTGCCAGCAGTCCCCTAAGAGGGGAGGGTGAGCAGTTCTTC
v_gene: TRBV20-1; j_gene: TRBJ2-5; abundance: once; d_gene: NA; CDR3aa: CSEAAEETQYF; CDR3nt: TGCAGTGAGGCGGCAGAAGAGACCCAGTACTTC
v_gene: TRBV7-2; j_gene: TRBJ1-1; abundance: NA; d_gene: NA; CDR3aa: CASSSGPRGTTEAFF; CDR3nt: TGTGCCAGCAGCTCCGGCCCCCGGGGGACCACTGAAGCTTTCTTT
v_gene: TRBV27; j_gene: TRBJ2-6; abundance: NA; d_gene: NA; CDR3aa: CASSFGSGANVLTF; CDR3nt: TGTGCCAGCAGTTTCGGCTCTGGGGCCAACGTCCTGACTTTC
v_gene: TRBV19; j_gene: TRBJ2-1; abundance: NA; d_gene: TRBD2; CDR3aa: CASNLIGLAANEQFF; CDR3nt: TGTGCCAGTAACTTAATCGGGCTAGCGGCCAATGAGCAGTTCTTC
v_gene: TRBV7-9; j_gene: TRBJ2-7; abundance: once; d_gene: TRBD1; CDR3aa: CASSPVDRGGSYEQYF; CDR3nt: TGTGCCAGCAGCCCAGTCGACAGGGGTGGCTCCTACGAGCAGTACTTC
v_gene: TRBV6-4; j_gene: TRBJ2-6; abundance: NA; d_gene: NA; CDR3aa: CASSASSVSGANVLTF; CDR3nt: TGTGCCAGCAGCGCATCTAGCGTCTCTGGGGCCAACGTCCTGACTTTC
v_gene: TRBV18; j_gene: TRBJ1-6; abundance: NA; d_gene: TRBD1; CDR3aa: CASSPSGTDNSPLHF; CDR3nt: TGTGCCAGCTCACCATCCGGGACAGACAATTCACCCCTCCACTTT
v_gene: TRBV27; j_gene: TRBJ1-6; abundance: NA; d_gene: TRBD1; CDR3aa: CASSLSGQGGSPLHF; CDR3nt: TGTGCCAGCAGTTTATCCGGACAGGGAGGATCACCCCTCCACTTT
v_gene: TRBV30; j_gene: TRBJ1-4; abundance: once; d_gene: TRBD1; CDR3aa: CAWSVGQGARGEKLFF; CDR3nt: TGTGCCTGGAGTGTTGGGCAGGGGGCGCGGGGTGAAAAACTGTTTTTT
v_gene: TRBV19; j_gene: TRBJ2-3; abundance: NA; d_gene: TRBD1; CDR3aa: CASSLDRGTGDTQYF; CDR3nt: TGTGCCAGCAGCTTAGACAGGGGAACGGGGGATACGCAGTATTTT
v_gene: TRBV7-9; j_gene: TRBJ2-2; abundance: NA; d_gene: NA; CDR3aa: CASSLRDSTFLGGELFF; CDR3nt: TGTGCCAGCAGCTTGAGGGACTCGACCTTTTTAGGCGGGGAGCTGTTTTTT
v_gene: TRBV6-5; j_gene: TRBJ1-3; abundance: NA; d_gene: TRBD1; CDR3aa: CASRPDRAGNTIYF; CDR3nt: TGTGCCAGCAGACCCGACAGGGCCGGAAACACCATATATTTT
v_gene: TRBV27; j_gene: TRBJ1-1; abundance: NA; d_gene: TRBD1; CDR3aa: CASSSGGTEAFF; CDR3nt: TGTGCCAGCAGTTCAGGGGGCACTGAAGCTTTCTTT
v_gene: TRBV4-1; j_gene: TRBJ2-6; abundance: NA; d_gene: TRBD2; CDR3aa: CASSHRLAGGSGANVLTF; CDR3nt: TGCGCCAGCAGCCACCGACTAGCGGGCGGCTCTGGGGCCAACGTCCTGACTTTC
v_gene: TRBV5-1; j_gene: TRBJ2-2; abundance: NA; d_gene: NA; CDR3aa: CASSLSSRGDTGELFF; CDR3nt: TGCGCCAGCAGCTTGTCATCCAGGGGGGACACCGGGGAGCTGTTTTTT
v_gene: TRBV11-2; j_gene: TRBJ1-1; abundance: NA; d_gene: NA; CDR3aa: CASSFAGGAHTEAFF; CDR3nt: TGTGCCAGCAGCTTCGCGGGGGGGGCACACACTGAAGCTTTCTTT
v_gene: TRBV10-3; j_gene: TRBJ1-6; abundance: once; d_gene: TRBD1; CDR3aa: CAISESKGAGSPLHF; CDR3nt: TGTGCCATCAGTGAGTCGAAGGGGGCAGGATCACCCCTCCACTTT
v_gene: TRBV6-6; j_gene: TRBJ1-4; abundance: NA; d_gene: NA; CDR3aa: CASSLDSSNEKLFF; CDR3nt: TGTGCCAGCAGCTTGGACAGTTCTAATGAAAAACTGTTTTTT
v_gene: TRBV7-9; j_gene: TRBJ1-3; abundance: NA; d_gene: NA; CDR3aa: CASSSLNTIYF; CDR3nt: TGTGCCAGCAGCTCTCTGAACACCATATATTTT
v_gene: TRBV7-9; j_gene: TRBJ1-1; abundance: NA; d_gene: TRBD1; CDR3aa: CASRPPTGLDTEAFF; CDR3nt: TGTGCCAGCAGACCACCGACAGGGCTCGACACTGAAGCTTTCTTT
v_gene: TRBV30; j_gene: TRBJ2-7; abundance: NA; d_gene: NA; CDR3aa: CAWEKDTFGQYF; CDR3nt: TGTGCCTGGGAAAAGGACACCTTCGGGCAGTACTTC
v_gene: TRBV6-5; j_gene: TRBJ1-2; abundance: NA; d_gene: NA; CDR3aa: CASSPGQTYGYTF; CDR3nt: TGTGCCAGCAGTCCTGGACAGACCTATGGCTACACCTTC
v_gene: TRBV5-1; j_gene: TRBJ1-1; abundance: NA; d_gene: TRBD1; CDR3aa: CASSRTGGLNTEAFF; CDR3nt: TGCGCCAGCAGCCGGACAGGTGGTTTGAACACTGAAGCTTTCTTT
v_gene: TRBV29-1; j_gene: TRBJ1-4; abundance: NA; d_gene: TRBD1; CDR3aa: CSALGTGAEKLFF; CDR3nt: TGCAGCGCCTTAGGGACAGGGGCTGAAAAACTGTTTTTT
v_gene: TRBV7-2; j_gene: TRBJ2-1; abundance: NA; d_gene: TRBD2; CDR3aa: CASSQSGGAYNEQFF; CDR3nt: TGTGCCAGCAGTCAGAGCGGGGGGGCCTACAATGAGCAGTTCTTC
v_gene: TRBV11-2; j_gene: TRBJ1-2; abundance: NA; d_gene: TRBD1; CDR3aa: CASSSDRAGYTF; CDR3nt: TGTGCCAGCAGCTCCGACAGGGCCGGCTACACCTTC
v_gene: TRBV19; j_gene: TRBJ1-4; abundance: few; d_gene: NA; CDR3aa: CASRVTVTNEKLFF; CDR3nt: TGTGCCAGTAGAGTGACAGTCACTAATGAAAAACTGTTTTTT
v_gene: TRBV6-5; j_gene: TRBJ2-7; abundance: NA; d_gene: TRBD1; CDR3aa: CASSPDRDSSYEQYF; CDR3nt: TGTGCCAGCAGTCCCGACAGGGATAGCTCCTACGAGCAGTACTTC